Listed below are T cell receptor beta chains from one sample, sequenced in a study of blood T cells in healthy people across ages. MiXCR, run by TCRdb on the 5' RACE reads, gives a single entry per CDR3 protein. The sample carries hundreds of thousands of distinct CDR3 sequences, under 65% recorded once. The sample taken for sequencing was blood. These receptors came from a woman aged 80 or older in good health. The CDR3 runs from the conserved cysteine through the conserved F or W. Each record gives: clone size, V gene, J gene, D gene, CDR3 DNA, CDR3 protein. The D gene is left open where the match is weak. Only some rows state a clone size, as once, few, many or a class for expanded clones.

NA	TRBV6-5	TRBJ1-6	NA	TGTGCCAGCAGTTACAAAAGCGGTGTTTCCTATAATTCACCCCTCCACTTT	CASSYKSGVSYNSPLHF
NA	TRBV7-8	TRBJ1-2	TRBD1	TGTGCCAGCAGCCCGGAGGGGCAGGGGGCGCGGCATGGCTACACCTTC	CASSPEGQGARHGYTF
NA	TRBV7-2	TRBJ2-5	TRBD2	TGTGCCAGCAGCTCCCGGCCGATAAGCGGGACTAGCGGGGTCAAAGAGACCCAGTACTTC	CASSSRPISGTSGVKETQYF
many	TRBV5-1	TRBJ2-3	NA	TGCGCCAGCCGAGTTCATGCAGATACGCAGTATTTT	CASRVHADTQYF
NA	TRBV7-3	TRBJ2-2	NA	TGTGCCAGCAGCCCATCAGGGGCAGGGAACACCGGGGAGCTGTTTTTT	CASSPSGAGNTGELFF
few	TRBV15	TRBJ1-4	TRBD1	TGTGCCACCAGCAGAGTGAGGACAGGGGATGAAAAACTGTTTTTT	CATSRVRTGDEKLFF
once	TRBV18	TRBJ2-7	TRBD2	TGTGCCAGCTCACCAACTAGCGGGGGCCCCCACAGCGAGCAGTACTTC	CASSPTSGGPHSEQYF
NA	TRBV20-1	TRBJ1-5	TRBD1	TGCAGTGCTGAAGACAGGGTGCGAGGGCAGCCCCAGCATTTT	CSAEDRVRGQPQHF
few	TRBV29-1	TRBJ2-7	NA	TGCAGCGTGAGAGTGGGAGAGCAGTACTTC	CSVRVGEQYF
NA	TRBV29-1	TRBJ2-3	TRBD1	TGCAGCGTTACAGGGGGCGAAATAGATACGCAGTATTTT	CSVTGGEIDTQYF
once	TRBV7-8	TRBJ1-6	NA	TGTGCCAGCAGCCTAACGGGGGGGCCGAGGGGTTCACCCCTCCACTTT	CASSLTGGPRGSPLHF
NA	TRBV20-1	TRBJ2-7	NA	TGCAAATCAGGGGCCACTAGAACCTACGAGCAGTACTTC	CKSGATRTYEQYF
many	TRBV18	TRBJ1-5	NA	TGTGCCAGCTCACGGGACTGCCCCAATCAGCCCCAGCATTTT	CASSRDCPNQPQHF
many	TRBV5-1	TRBJ2-1	NA	TGCGCCAGCAGCTTCGGACAGCAGGCCAATGAGCAGTTCTTC	CASSFGQQANEQFF
many	TRBV28	TRBJ2-1	NA	TGTGCCAGTCAGTACACAAATGAGCAGTTCTTC	CASQYTNEQFF
many	TRBV27	TRBJ2-7	NA	TGTGCCAGCAGTTTAGGGGGGCCTCCCGACGAGCAGTACTTC	CASSLGGPPDEQYF
many	TRBV24-1	TRBJ2-1	TRBD1	TGTGCCACCAGCCCATCCGGGACAGGGGTCAATGAGCAGTTCTTC	CATSPSGTGVNEQFF
few	TRBV6-2/TRBV6-3	TRBJ2-5	NA	TGTGCCGGATCTTATAGCGCGGAGACCCAGTACTTC	CAGSYSAETQYF
NA	TRBV29-1	TRBJ2-5	TRBD2	TGCAGCGTTGAAGGACCTAATTCCAGACTAGCGGTACAAGAGACCCAGTACTTC	CSVEGPNSRLAVQETQYF
few	TRBV20-1	TRBJ2-1	TRBD2	TGCAGTGCTAGAACAAGCGGGGGACGCTCCTACAATGAGCAGTTCTTC	CSARTSGGRSYNEQFF
NA	TRBV2	TRBJ2-7	NA	TGTGCCAGCACCCGGCAGTTCTATGAGCAGTACTTC	CASTRQFYEQYF
NA	TRBV3-1	TRBJ2-7	NA	TGTGCCAGCAGCCGGGCTTTTTACGAGCAGTACTTC	CASSRAFYEQYF
NA	TRBV4-3	TRBJ2-4	TRBD2	TGCGCCAGCAGCCAAGATAGCGGGGCAGGATCCAAAAACATTCAGTACTTC	CASSQDSGAGSKNIQYF
many	TRBV3-1	TRBJ2-7	NA	TGTGCCAGCAGCCAAACTAGTTCGAGCGACGAGCAGTACTTC	CASSQTSSSDEQYF
once	TRBV20-1	TRBJ2-1	NA	TGCAGTGCTAACCCACTTTCCCGCACCACCGTCAGCAATGAGCAGTTCTTC	CSANPLSRTTVSNEQFF
many	TRBV5-1	TRBJ2-1	NA	TGCGCCAGCAGCTTGCCACCCTACAATGAGCAGTTCTTC	CASSLPPYNEQFF
NA	TRBV7-9	TRBJ2-2	NA	TGTGCCAGCAGCACCCCGAGTCGAACCGGGGAGCTGTTTTTT	CASSTPSRTGELFF
many	TRBV29-1	TRBJ2-1	TRBD1	TGCAGCGTTGAACCGGGGACAGGGGGCACCTACAATGAGCAGTTCTTC	CSVEPGTGGTYNEQFF
NA	TRBV6-6	TRBJ2-1	NA	TGTGCCAGCAGTTACGGAGGGGGGGCCTCCCTACTTATCTTAGAGTTCTTC	CASSYGGGASLLILEFF
NA	TRBV29-1	TRBJ2-1	TRBD2	TGCAGCGTTGAAGATTGGCGGGGGGACTCCTACAATGAGCAGTTCTTC	CSVEDWRGDSYNEQFF
many	TRBV6-5	TRBJ2-5	TRBD1	TGTGCCAGCTCTGGGACAGGGGAAGAGACCCAGTACTTC	CASSGTGEETQYF
NA	TRBV12-3/TRBV12-4	TRBJ2-7	NA	TGTGCCAGCAGTTTGCGACGGAAATCCTACGAGCAGTACTTC	CASSLRRKSYEQYF
many	TRBV5-1	TRBJ2-6	NA	TGCGCCAGCAGCTTGGCCCCTGGAACTGGGGCCAACGTCCTGACTTTC	CASSLAPGTGANVLTF
NA	TRBV20-1	TRBJ2-5	TRBD1	TGCAGTGCTTCCTACCGACAGGGGAAAGAGACCCAGTACTTC	CSASYRQGKETQYF
NA	TRBV5-1	TRBJ2-3	NA	TGCGCCAGTAGGCGGGTTAGCGGAGATACGCAGTATTTT	CASRRVSGDTQYF
few	TRBV12-3/TRBV12-4	TRBJ1-2	TRBD1	TGTGCCAGCAGCAACCGACAGGGAGGGACCTATGGCTACACCTTC	CASSNRQGGTYGYTF
NA	TRBV25-1	TRBJ2-7	TRBD2	TGTGCCAGCAGTGAAACTAGCGGGGGCCCACTGTACGAGCAGTACTTC	CASSETSGGPLYEQYF
many	TRBV5-1	TRBJ1-2	NA	TGCGCCAGCAGCTTGGGACAGAGCTTCGACTATGGCTACACCTTC	CASSLGQSFDYGYTF
NA	TRBV20-1	TRBJ2-2	NA	TGCAGTGCTAGTTTGTTCGGAACCGGGGAGCTGTTTTTT	CSASLFGTGELFF
many	TRBV25-1	TRBJ2-5	TRBD2	TGTGCCAGCAGTGAGTCGACTAGCGTCAGTGAGACCCAGTACTTC	CASSESTSVSETQYF
few	TRBV28	TRBJ2-2	NA	TGTGCCAGCAGATCGGACGGGGAAAACACCGGGGAGCTGTTTTTT	CASRSDGENTGELFF
NA	TRBV27	TRBJ2-2	NA	TGTGCCAGCAGTTTAATCGTAACAGGGGGGGCCGGGGAGCTGTTTTTT	CASSLIVTGGAGELFF
few	TRBV30	TRBJ1-5	NA	TGTGCCTGGAGTGTGGGGCTGACAAATCAGCCCCAGCATTTT	CAWSVGLTNQPQHF
NA	TRBV6-5	TRBJ1-6	NA	TGTGCCAGCAGTTACGAACAGGGCATTAATTCACCCTCCCACTTT	CASSYEQGINSPSHF
many	TRBV29-1	TRBJ1-1	NA	TGCAGCGCAGGGGTTGAGACTGAAGCTTTCTTT	CSAGVETEAFF
NA	TRBV13	TRBJ1-2	NA	TGTGCCAGCACCTTTGGTCGCGGTGGCTACACCTTC	CASTFGRGGYTF
few	TRBV5-1	TRBJ2-2	NA	TGCGCCAGCAGTTTTTCGGACTGGGGTGCCGGGGAGCTGTTTTTT	CASSFSDWGAGELFF
NA	TRBV4-1	TRBJ2-1	TRBD1	TGCGCCAGCAGCCGGACAGGGGACAATGAGCAGTTCTTC	CASSRTGDNEQFF
NA	TRBV20-1	TRBJ1-3	NA	TGCAGTGCTAGGGGCGCAGGGGCGGACACCATATATTTT	CSARGAGADTIYF
NA	TRBV19	TRBJ1-5	NA	TGTGCCAGTAGTATAGGCTACAGTAACCAGCCCCAGCATTTT	CASSIGYSNQPQHF
few	TRBV12-3/TRBV12-4	TRBJ2-1	NA	TGTGCCAGCAGTTCGGCTAGCAATGAGCAGTTCTTC	CASSSASNEQFF
NA	TRBV6-5	TRBJ2-7	NA	TGTGCCAGCAGTTACTCGAGCTTGCCCTACGAGCAGTACTTC	CASSYSSLPYEQYF
NA	TRBV18	TRBJ1-1	TRBD1	TGTGCCAGCTCACCACTTCCCGGACAGGCTGAAGCTTTCTTT	CASSPLPGQAEAFF
once	TRBV12-3/TRBV12-4	TRBJ2-5	TRBD1	TGTGCCAGCAGTTCCGGGACAGGCTCCTACGAGCAGCACTTC	CASSSGTGSYEQHF
many	TRBV2	TRBJ2-4	TRBD2	TGTGCCAGCAGTGGACTAGCGGGGGCCAAAAACATTCAGTACTTC	CASSGLAGAKNIQYF
NA	TRBV5-1	TRBJ2-5	TRBD1	TGCGCCAGCAGCTTGTGGGGACAGGAAGAGACCCAGTACTTC	CASSLWGQEETQYF
NA	TRBV25-1	TRBJ2-1	NA	TGTGCCAGCAGTGCTCAGGTAGGTGGATCCTACGATGAGCAGTTCTTC	CASSAQVGGSYDEQFF
NA	TRBV2	TRBJ2-3	TRBD1	TGTGCCAGCCCCAGGGACAGGGTGGTGGATACGCAGTATTTT	CASPRDRVVDTQYF